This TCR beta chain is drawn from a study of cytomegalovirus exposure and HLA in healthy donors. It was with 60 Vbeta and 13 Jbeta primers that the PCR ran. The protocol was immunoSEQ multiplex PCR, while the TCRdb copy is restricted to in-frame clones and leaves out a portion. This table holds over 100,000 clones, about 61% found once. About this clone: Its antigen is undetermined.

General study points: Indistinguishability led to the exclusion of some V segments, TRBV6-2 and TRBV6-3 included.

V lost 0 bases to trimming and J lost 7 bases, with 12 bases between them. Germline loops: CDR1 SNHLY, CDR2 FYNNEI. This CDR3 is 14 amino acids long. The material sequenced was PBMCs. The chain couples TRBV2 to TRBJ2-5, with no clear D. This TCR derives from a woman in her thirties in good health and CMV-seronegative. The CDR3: CASSEAALLSTQYF. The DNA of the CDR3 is TGTGCCAGCAGTGAAGCGGCCTTGCTCTCGACCCAGTACTTC.